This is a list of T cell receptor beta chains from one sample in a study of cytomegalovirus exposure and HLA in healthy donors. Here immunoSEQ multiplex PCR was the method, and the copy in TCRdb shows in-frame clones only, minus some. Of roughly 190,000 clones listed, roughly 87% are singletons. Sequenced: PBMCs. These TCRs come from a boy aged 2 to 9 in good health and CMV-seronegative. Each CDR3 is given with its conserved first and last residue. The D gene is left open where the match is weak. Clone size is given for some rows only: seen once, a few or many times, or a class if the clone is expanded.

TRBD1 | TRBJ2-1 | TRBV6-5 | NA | CASSFSPAGTENEQFF | TGTGCCAGCAGTTTCTCACCCGCCGGGACAGAAAATGAGCAGTTCTTC
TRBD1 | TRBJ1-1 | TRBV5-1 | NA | CAGSFDRDTEAFF | TGCGCCGGCAGCTTTGACAGGGACACTGAAGCTTTCTTT
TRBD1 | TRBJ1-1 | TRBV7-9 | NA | CASSLEGTADMNTEAFF | TGTGCCAGCAGCTTAGAGGGGACAGCAGATATGAACACTGAAGCTTTCTTT
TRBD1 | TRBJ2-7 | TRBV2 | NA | CASSLTGGNYEQYF | TGTGCCAGCAGTTTGACAGGGGGTAACTACGAGCAGTACTTC
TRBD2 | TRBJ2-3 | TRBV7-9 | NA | CASSQSKRGGTDTQYF | TGTGCCAGCAGCCAATCTAAGCGGGGGGGCACAGATACGCAGTATTTT
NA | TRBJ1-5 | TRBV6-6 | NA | CASRPGTSNQPQHF | TGTGCCAGCAGACCCGGGACTTCCAATCAGCCCCAGCATTTT
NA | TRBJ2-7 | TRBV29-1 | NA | CSVEAGDSATYEQYF | TGCAGCGTTGAAGCGGGGGACAGCGCAACCTACGAGCAGTACTTC
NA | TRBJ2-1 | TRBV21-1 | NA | CASSKAPGQGREKDEQFF | TGTGCCAGCAGCAAAGCCCCCGGACAGGGAAGAGAGAAGGATGAGCAGTTCTTC
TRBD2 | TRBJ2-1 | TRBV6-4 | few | CASSDGLAGGEQFF | TGTGCCAGCAGCGACGGACTAGCGGGAGGGGAGCAGTTCTTC
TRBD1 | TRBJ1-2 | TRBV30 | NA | CAWRTQGVNYGYTF | TGTGCCTGGAGAACTCAGGGGGTGAACTATGGCTACACCTTC
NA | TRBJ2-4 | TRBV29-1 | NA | CSVISLHPLAKNIQYF | TGCAGCGTGATCTCCCTTCACCCACTAGCCAAAAACATTCAGTACTTC
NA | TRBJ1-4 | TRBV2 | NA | CASSEEGSSGKLFF | TGTGCCAGCAGTGAAGAAGGGAGTTCCGGCAAACTGTTTTTT
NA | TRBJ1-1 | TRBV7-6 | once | CASSGGASWTEAFF | TGTGCCAGCAGCGGGGGGGCCTCTTGGACTGAAGCTTTCTTT
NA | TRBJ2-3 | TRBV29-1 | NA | CSSGGRTLTDTQYF | TGCAGCTCAGGGGGGCGAACCCTCACAGATACGCAGTATTTT
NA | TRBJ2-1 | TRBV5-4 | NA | CASSLMRQDGEQFF | TGTGCCAGCAGCCTGATGAGGCAAGACGGTGAGCAGTTCTTC
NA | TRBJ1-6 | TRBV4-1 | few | CASSQVRSSYNSPLHF | TGCGCCAGCAGCCAAGTGAGGAGCTCCTATAATTCACCCCTCCACTTT
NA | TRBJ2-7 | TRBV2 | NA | CAGTTGSSYEQYF | TGTGCCGGCACAACGGGATCATCCTACGAGCAGTACTTC
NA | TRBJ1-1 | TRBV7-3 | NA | CASSLSGGEITEAFF | TGTGCCAGCAGCTTATCTGGAGGGGAGATCACTGAAGCTTTCTTT
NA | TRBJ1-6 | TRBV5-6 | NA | CASSTGQRGSPLHF | TGTGCCAGCAGCACTGGGCAACGGGGATCACCCCTCCACTTT
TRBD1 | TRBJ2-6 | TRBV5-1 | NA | CASSLRTGDFSGANVLTF | TGCGCCAGCAGCTTGCGGACAGGGGACTTCTCTGGGGCCAACGTCCTGACTTTC
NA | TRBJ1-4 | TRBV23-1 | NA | CASSHSGALEMREKLFF | TGCGCCAGCAGTCATTCGGGAGCCTTGGAAATGCGGGAAAAACTGTTTTTT
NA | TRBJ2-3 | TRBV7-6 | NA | CASSFQAGLRDTQYF | TGTGCCAGCAGCTTTCAGGCAGGGCTGAGGGATACGCAGTATTTT
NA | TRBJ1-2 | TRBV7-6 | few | CASSLEGTGRDGYTF | TGTGCCAGCAGCTTAGAGGGTACAGGGCGTGATGGCTACACCTTC
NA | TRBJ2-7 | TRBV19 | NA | CASSATGTYEQYF | TGTGCCAGTAGTGCGACAGGAACCTACGAGCAGTACTTC
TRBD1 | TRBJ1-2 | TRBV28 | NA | CASSLTGGDGGYTF | TGTGCCAGCAGTTTAACAGGGGGCGATGGGGGCTACACCTTC
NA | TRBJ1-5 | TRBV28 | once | CASSLGGLQPQHF | TGTGCCAGCAGTTTGGGGGGGCTTCAGCCCCAGCATTTT
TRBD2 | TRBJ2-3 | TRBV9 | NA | CASSVEGLADPQYF | TGTGCCAGCAGCGTAGAGGGACTAGCGGATCCGCAGTATTTT
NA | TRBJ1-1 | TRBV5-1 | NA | CASSSTLGGLNTEAFF | TGCGCCAGCAGCTCCACCTTGGGAGGCTTGAACACTGAAGCTTTCTTT
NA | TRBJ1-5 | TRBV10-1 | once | CASGPRDGQPQHF | TGCGCCAGCGGGCCGCGGGACGGGCAGCCCCAGCATTTT
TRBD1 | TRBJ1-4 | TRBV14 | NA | CASSDRGSEKLFF | TGTGCCAGCAGTGACAGGGGGTCGGAAAAACTGTTTTTT
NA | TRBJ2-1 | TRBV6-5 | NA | CASTEVGGASYEQFF | TGTGCCAGCACCGAAGTAGGGGGGGCGTCGTATGAGCAGTTCTTC
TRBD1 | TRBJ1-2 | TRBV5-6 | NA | CASSQAQGARASNYGYTF | TGTGCCAGCAGCCAAGCACAGGGGGCCCGGGCCTCTAACTATGGCTACACCTTC
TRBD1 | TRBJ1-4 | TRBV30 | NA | CAWDRVGEKLFF | TGTGCCTGGGACAGGGTTGGAGAAAAACTGTTTTTT
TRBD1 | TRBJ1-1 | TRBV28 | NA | CASRFTQGLLANTEAFF | TGTGCCAGCAGGTTCACACAGGGGCTTCTGGCAAACACTGAAGCTTTCTTT
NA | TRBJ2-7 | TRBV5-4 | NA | CASRHPGRIDEQYF | TGTGCCAGCAGACACCCCGGGAGAATCGACGAGCAGTACTTC
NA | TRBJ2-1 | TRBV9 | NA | CASSVGQTGLSYNEQFF | TGTGCCAGCAGCGTGGGTCAAACAGGCCTCTCCTACAATGAGCAGTTCTTC
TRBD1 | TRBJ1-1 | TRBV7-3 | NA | CASSSTPWRQGTEAFF | TGTGCCAGCAGTAGTACCCCTTGGCGACAGGGCACTGAAGCTTTCTTT
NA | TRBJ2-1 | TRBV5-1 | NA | CASSSWGGGYNEQFF | TGCGCCAGCAGCTCATGGGGTGGCGGGTACAATGAGCAGTTCTTC
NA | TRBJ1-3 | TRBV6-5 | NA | CAGSYSPGSSGNTIYF | TGTGCCGGCAGTTACTCGCCGGGGAGCTCTGGAAACACCATATATTTT
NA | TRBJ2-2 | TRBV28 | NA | CASSFLSGELFF | TGTGCCAGCAGTTTTTTATCCGGGGAGCTGTTTTTT
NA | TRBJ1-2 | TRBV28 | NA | CASQLETNYGYTF | TGTGCCAGCCAGTTGGAGACTAACTATGGCTACACCTTC